This T cell receptor (beta chain) was retrieved from a study of a mutant IDH1 vaccine in newly diagnosed glioma. The data were produced by immunoSEQ multiplex PCR, yet TCRdb's version contains in-frame clones alone and is incomplete. The sample contains tens of thousands of clones, approximately 88% of which appear only once. Regarding this clone: The antigen is unknown.

This sample's time point: week 5, during vaccination. The vaccine gave 300 ug of a 20-mer mutant IDH1 peptide subcutaneously per dose. The CDR3 has 14 amino acids. Germline loops: CDR1 SGHDT, CDR2 YYEEEE. Trimming at V came to 4 bases and at J to 4 bases, leaving 7 bases not matched to a gene. This TCR derives from a man aged 18 to 29 with glioma. Specimen: PBMCs, collected from a glioma patient whose treatment included an IDH1 peptide vaccine. The rearrangement links TRBV5-6 to TRBJ2-7; TRBD1 agrees at 8 bases. The CDR3 sequence: CASSLGQGRYEQYF. The CDR3 DNA sequence: TGTGCCAGCAGCCTAGGACAGGGCCGATACGAGCAGTACTTC.